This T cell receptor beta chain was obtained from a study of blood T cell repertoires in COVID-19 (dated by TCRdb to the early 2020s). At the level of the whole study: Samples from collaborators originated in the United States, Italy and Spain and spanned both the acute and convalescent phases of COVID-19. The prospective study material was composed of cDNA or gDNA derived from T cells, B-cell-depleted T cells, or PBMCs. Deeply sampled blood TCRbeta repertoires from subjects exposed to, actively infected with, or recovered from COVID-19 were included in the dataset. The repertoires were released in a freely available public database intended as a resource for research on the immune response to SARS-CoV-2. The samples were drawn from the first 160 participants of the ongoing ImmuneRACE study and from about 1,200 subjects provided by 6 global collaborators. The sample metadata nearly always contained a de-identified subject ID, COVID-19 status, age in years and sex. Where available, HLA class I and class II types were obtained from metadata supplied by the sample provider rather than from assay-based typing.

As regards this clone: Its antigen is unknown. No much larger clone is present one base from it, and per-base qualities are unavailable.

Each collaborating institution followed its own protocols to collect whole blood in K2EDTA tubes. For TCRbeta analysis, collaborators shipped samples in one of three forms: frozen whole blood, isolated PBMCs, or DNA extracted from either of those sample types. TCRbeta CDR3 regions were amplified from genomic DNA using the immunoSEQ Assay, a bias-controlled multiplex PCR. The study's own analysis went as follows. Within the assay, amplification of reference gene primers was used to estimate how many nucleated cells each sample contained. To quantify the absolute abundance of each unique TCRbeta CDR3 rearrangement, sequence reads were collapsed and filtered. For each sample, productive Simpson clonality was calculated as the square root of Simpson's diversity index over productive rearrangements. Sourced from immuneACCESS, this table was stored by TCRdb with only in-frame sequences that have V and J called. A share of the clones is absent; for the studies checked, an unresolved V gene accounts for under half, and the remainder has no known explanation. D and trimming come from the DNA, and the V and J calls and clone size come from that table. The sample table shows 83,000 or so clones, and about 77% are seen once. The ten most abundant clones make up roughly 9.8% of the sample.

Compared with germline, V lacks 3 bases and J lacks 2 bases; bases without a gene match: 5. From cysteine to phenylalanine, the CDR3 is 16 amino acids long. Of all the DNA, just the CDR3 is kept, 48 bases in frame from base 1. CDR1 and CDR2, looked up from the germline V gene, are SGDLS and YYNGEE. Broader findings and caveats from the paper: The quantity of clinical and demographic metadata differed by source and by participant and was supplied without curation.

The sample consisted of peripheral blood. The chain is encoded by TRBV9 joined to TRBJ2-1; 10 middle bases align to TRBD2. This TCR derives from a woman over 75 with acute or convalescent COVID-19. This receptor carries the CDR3 CASSGLAGGAYNEQFF. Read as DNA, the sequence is TGTGCCAGCAGCGGATTAGCGGGGGGAGCCTACAATGAGCAGTTCTTC. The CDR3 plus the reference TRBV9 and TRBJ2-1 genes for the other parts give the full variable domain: DSGVTQTPKHLITATGQRVTLRCSPRSGDLSVYWYQQSLDQGLQFLIQYYNGEERAKGNILERFSAQQFPDLHSELNLSSLELGDSALYFCASSGLAGGAYNEQFFGPGTRLTVL.